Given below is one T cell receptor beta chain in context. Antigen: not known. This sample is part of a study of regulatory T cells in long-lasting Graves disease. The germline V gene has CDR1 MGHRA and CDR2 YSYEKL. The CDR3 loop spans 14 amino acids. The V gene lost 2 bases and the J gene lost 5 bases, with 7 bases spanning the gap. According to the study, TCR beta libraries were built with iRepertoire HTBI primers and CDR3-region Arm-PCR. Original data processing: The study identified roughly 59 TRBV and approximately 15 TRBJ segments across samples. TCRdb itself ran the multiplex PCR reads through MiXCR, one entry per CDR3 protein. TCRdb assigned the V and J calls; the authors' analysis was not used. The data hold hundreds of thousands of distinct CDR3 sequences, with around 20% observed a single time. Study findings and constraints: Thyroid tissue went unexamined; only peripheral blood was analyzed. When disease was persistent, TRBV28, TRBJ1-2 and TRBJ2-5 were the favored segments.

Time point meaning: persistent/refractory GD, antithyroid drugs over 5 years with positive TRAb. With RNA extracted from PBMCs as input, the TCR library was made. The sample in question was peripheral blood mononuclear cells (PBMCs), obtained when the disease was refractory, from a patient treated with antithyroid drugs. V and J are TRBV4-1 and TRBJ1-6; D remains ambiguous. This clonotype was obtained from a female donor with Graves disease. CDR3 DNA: TGCGCCAGCAGCCAATGGCAAAATAATTCACCCCTCCACTTT. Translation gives CASSQWQNNSPLHF.